This TCR beta chain was documented in a study of shared clonotypes between healthy human individuals. Whole-study context: CD4 naive and memory got three plates each, CD8 naive two, CD8 memory one. Study-level results: Naive subsets, compared against memory subsets, generally had larger estimated richness values. Four donors held about 5% of naive CD4 clonotypes in common.

As for this clone: Its specificity is unknown. Other DNA sequences in this specimen translate into the identical CDR3.

Naive CD8 cells lacked CD45RO, underwent positive selection for CCR7 and left out terminally differentiated effector memory CD45RA+ cells. Using immunoSEQ multiplex PCR, the repertoire was profiled, and TCRdb retains in-frame clones only, with some absent. The sample holds roughly 2,000,000 clones, 85% to 95% seen once. This TCR was recovered from a man between 18 and 35 years old in good health. The sequenced sample consisted of naive CD8+ T cells sorted from blood.

CDR3 amino acids: CASSYVGSGTGELFF. The CDR3 region has the DNA TGTGCCAGCAGTTACGTCGGGTCGGGCACCGGGGAGCTGTTTTTT. V gene TRBV6-5 combines with J gene TRBJ2-2; D is undetermined. This CDR3 comprises 15 residues. The germline CDR1 and CDR2 sequences are MNHEY and SVGAGI. V was cut by 2 bases and J by 4 bases, with 11 bases left in between.